Presented here are 4 T cell receptor beta chains from one specimen sequenced in a study of OX40 agonist ivuxolimab in advanced cancers. Here immunoSEQ multiplex PCR was the method, and the copy in TCRdb shows in-frame clones only, minus some. Of roughly 75,000 clones listed, about 94% were seen once; the top ten hold around 5.9%. Sequenced material: CD4+ or CD8+ T cells sorted from blood, taken in a trial of the OX40 agonist ivuxolimab. These receptor sequences come from an adult with an advanced solid tumor such as melanoma, head and neck, liver or kidney cancer.

CDR3 in amino acids: CASSSREGPYEKLFF. Written as DNA, the CDR3 is TGTGCCAGCAGTTCCCGTGAGGGCCCTTATGAAAAACTGTTTTTT. The chain couples TRBV28 to TRBJ1-4; the D is unclear. The length of the CDR3 is 15 residues. V was shortened by 4 bases and J by 6 bases, with 15 bases between the two germline ends. Looked up from germline, CDR1 is MDHEN and CDR2 is SYDVKM. The full variable domain, completed using reference TRBV28 and TRBJ1-4, is DVKVTQSSRYLVKRTGEKVFLECVQDMDHENMFWYRQDPGLGLRLIYFSYDVKMKEKGDIPEGYSVSREKKERFSLILESASTNQTSMYLCASSSREGPYEKLFFGSGTQLSVL.

The V and J genes are TRBV29-1 and TRBJ1-1; D gene ambiguous. CDR1 SQVTM and CDR2 ANQGSEA come from the germline V gene. The CDR3 sequence is 10 residues long. V shed 3 bases and J shed 4 bases, with 3 bases lying between them. The CDR3 DNA follows: TGCAGCGTTGAGGTCACTGAAGCTTTCTTT. Protein product: CSVEVTEAFF. The variable domain in full, completed from reference TRBV29-1 and TRBJ1-1, reads SAVISQKPSRDICQRGTSLTIQCQVDSQVTMMFWYRQQPGQSLTLIATANQGSEATYESGFVIDKFPISRPNLTFSTLTVSNMSPEDSSIYLCSVEVTEAFFGQGTRLTVV.

This chain uses TRBV9 with TRBJ2-7; TRBD2 matches at 8 bases. Looked up from germline, CDR1 is SGDLS and CDR2 is YYNGEE. The CDR3 covers 14 residues. J gave up 2 bases and V 3 bases, and 4 bases lay outside the gene matches. DNA of the CDR3: TGTGCCAGCAGCGGTGGACTAGCTGCCTACGAGCAGTACTTC. Translating gives CASSGGLAAYEQYF. Looking up the rest from reference TRBV9 and TRBJ2-7 gives the full variable domain: DSGVTQTPKHLITATGQRVTLRCSPRSGDLSVYWYQQSLDQGLQFLIQYYNGEERAKGNILERFSAQQFPDLHSELNLSSLELGDSALYFCASSGGLAAYEQYFGPGTRLTVT.

The genes are TRBV2 and TRBJ2-3; no definite D call. The CDR3 contains 14 residues. V gave up 2 bases and J gave up 2 bases, with 8 bases separating them. The germline V gene encodes CDR1 SNHLY and CDR2 FYNNEI. CDR3 bases: TGTGCCAGCAGTGAACGGCAGTTCACAGATACGCAGTATTTT. It is translated as CASSERQFTDTQYF.